What follows describes a single T cell receptor (beta chain). What this receptor recognizes is not known. Per-nucleotide qualities are absent, and no much larger clonotype sits a single base away. The sample belongs to a study of control samples from healthy donors and cancer patients (dated by TCRdb to 2019 to 2021). Taken from the germline V gene, the CDR1 and CDR2 loops are SNHLY and FYNNEI. Inclusive of the bounding cysteine and phenylalanine, the CDR3 is 12 residues long. Kept here is only the CDR3 DNA, which spans 36 bases and is read in frame from base 1. For this chain, trimming is 6 bases at the V end and 14 bases at the J end, and the number of junction bases without a gene match is 5. Preparation of the library involved the immunoSEQ multiplex PCR assay. TCRdb mirrors the immuneACCESS table, restricted to in-frame sequences. Some clones are absent from its copies; in checked studies, under half trace to an unresolved V gene, and the reason for the others is unknown. The sample table holds more than 95,000 clones, of which approximately 92% were seen once. The ten largest clones represent 0.58% of the sample.

This TCR was recovered from an elderly man with head and neck cancer. The chain employs TRBV2 and TRBJ2-1; the central 12 bases match TRBD1. Source material: PBMCs. The DNA reads as follows: TGTGCCAGCAGGCGGGACAGGGGGCGCGAGTTCTTC. It encodes CASRRDRGREFF.